This T cell receptor (beta chain) was identified during a study of cytomegalovirus exposure and HLA in healthy donors. Study as a whole: Unique TCR beta sequences numbering approximately 120 million came from 150 million to 200 million T cells in an earlier analysis.

On this clone itself: Its specificity is unknown.

Primers: 60 Vbeta forward and 13 Jbeta reverse. Sequencing used immunoSEQ multiplex PCR; TCRdb keeps in-frame clones, though not all of them. The sample includes some 150,000 clones, roughly 80% of them seen just once. The CDR3 has 15 amino acids. CDR1 and CDR2 from the germline V gene are LNHDA and SQIVND (reference sequence). Trimming took 3 bases from V and 0 from J, leaving 9 bases between them. Study results and caveats: A missense DCLRE1C variant was associated with V- and J-gene trimming of TCR beta chains in a later analysis, and an independent cohort replicated the association. HLA-A and HLA-B allele assignments for most subjects were reportedly predicted accurately using TCR beta sequences.

The receptor comes from a man aged 35-49 years in good health and CMV-seronegative. The chain links TRBV19 to TRBJ1-5; D is unresolved. The sequenced sample was PBMCs. In DNA form, the CDR3 reads TGTGCCAGTAGTATCCGCGGAGGTAGCAATCAGCCCCAGCATTTT. Translated, it gives CASSIRGGSNQPQHF.